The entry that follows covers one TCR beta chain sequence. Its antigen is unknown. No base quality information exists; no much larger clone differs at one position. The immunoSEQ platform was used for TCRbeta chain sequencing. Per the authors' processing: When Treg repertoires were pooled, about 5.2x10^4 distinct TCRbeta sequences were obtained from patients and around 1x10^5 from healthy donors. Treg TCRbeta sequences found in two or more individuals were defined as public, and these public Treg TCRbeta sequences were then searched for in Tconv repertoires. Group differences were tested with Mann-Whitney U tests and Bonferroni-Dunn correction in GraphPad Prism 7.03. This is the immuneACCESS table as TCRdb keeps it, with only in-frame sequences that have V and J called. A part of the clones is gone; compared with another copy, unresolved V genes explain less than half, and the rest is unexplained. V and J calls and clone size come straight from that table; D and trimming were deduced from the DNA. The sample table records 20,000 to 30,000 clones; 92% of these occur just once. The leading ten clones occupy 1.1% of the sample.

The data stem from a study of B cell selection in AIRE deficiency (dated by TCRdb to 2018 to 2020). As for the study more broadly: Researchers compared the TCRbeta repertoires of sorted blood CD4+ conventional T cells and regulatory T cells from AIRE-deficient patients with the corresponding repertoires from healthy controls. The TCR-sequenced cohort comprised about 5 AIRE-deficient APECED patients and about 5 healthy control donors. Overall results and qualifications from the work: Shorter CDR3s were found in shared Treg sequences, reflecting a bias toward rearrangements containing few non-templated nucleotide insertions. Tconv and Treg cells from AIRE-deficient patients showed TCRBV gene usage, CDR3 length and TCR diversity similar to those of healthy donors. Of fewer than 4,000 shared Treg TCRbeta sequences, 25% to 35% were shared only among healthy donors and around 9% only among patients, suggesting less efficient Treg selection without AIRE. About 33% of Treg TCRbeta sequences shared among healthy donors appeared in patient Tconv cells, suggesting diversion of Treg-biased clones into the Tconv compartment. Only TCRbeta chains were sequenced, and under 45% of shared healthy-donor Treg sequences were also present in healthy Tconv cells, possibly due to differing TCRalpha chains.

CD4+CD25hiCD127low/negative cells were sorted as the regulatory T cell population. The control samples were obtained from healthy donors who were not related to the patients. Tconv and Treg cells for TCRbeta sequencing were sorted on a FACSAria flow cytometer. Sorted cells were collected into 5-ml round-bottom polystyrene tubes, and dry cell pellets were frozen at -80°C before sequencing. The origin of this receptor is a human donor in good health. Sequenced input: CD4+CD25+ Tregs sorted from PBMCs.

The CDR3 reads as follows: CASSAQGYQPQHF. The base sequence is TGTGCCAGCAGTGCACAGGGATATCAGCCCCAGCATTTT. Recombination linked TRBV6-1 to TRBJ1-5, with a tentative D gene TRBD1 over 6 matching bases. The CDR3, from cysteine to phenylalanine, totals 13 residues. Only the CDR3 portion is preserved as DNA: 39 bases, with reading frame beginning at the first base. Via the germline V gene, CDR1 is MNHNS and CDR2 SASEGT. V is shortened by 4 bases, J by 5 bases, and the region joining them spans 9 bases.